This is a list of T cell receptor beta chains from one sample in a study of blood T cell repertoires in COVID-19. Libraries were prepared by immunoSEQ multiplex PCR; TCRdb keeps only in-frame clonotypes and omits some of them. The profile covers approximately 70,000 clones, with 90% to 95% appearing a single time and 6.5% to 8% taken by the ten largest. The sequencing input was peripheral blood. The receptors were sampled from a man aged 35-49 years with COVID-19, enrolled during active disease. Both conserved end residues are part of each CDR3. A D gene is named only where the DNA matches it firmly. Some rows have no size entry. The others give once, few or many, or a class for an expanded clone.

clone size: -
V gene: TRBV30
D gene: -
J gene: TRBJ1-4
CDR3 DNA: TGTGCCTGGAATCTCCGGGAGGGGGAAAAACTGTTTTTT
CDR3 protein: CAWNLREGEKLFF

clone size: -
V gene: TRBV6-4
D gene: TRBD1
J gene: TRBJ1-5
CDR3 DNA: TGTGCCAGCCATCGACAGGGGGCTAGCAATCAGCCCCAGCATTTT
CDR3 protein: CASHRQGASNQPQHF

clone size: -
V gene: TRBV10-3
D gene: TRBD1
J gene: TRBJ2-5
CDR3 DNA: TGTGCCATCAGTGGGGGGGACAGGCTCCAAGAGACCCAGTACTTC
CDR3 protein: CAISGGDRLQETQYF

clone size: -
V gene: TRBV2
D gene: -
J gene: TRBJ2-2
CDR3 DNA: TGTGCCAGCAGTAGATCCGACAGGGAGGCCGGGGAGCTGTTTTTT
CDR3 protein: CASSRSDREAGELFF

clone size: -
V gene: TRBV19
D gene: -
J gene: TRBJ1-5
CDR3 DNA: TGTGCCAGTAGTCAACCCACTCAGGGGACGCGCAATCAGCCCCAGCATTTT
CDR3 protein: CASSQPTQGTRNQPQHF

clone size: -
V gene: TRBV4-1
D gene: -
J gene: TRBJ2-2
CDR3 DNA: TGCGCCAGCAGCCACGACCCGGGCGGGGAGCTGTTTTTT
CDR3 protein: CASSHDPGGELFF

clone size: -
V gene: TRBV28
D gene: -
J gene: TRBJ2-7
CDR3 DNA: TGTGCCAGCAGTCCCTTCTTACGGGACAACACACGGGACTTC
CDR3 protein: CASSPFLRDNTRDF

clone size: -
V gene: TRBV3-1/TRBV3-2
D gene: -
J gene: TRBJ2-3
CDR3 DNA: TGTGCCAGCAGCCAGGGCATTACGCAGTATTTT
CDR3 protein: CASSQGITQYF

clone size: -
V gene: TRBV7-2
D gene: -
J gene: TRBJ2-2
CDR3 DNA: TGTGCCAGCAGCCCTGGACAGTGGAACACCGGGGAGCTGTTTTTT
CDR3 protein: CASSPGQWNTGELFF

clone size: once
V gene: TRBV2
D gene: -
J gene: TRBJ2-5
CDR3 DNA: TGTGCCACCACCCCCCGGGGATTCGCCCAAGAGACCCAGTACTTC
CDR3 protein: CATTPRGFAQETQYF

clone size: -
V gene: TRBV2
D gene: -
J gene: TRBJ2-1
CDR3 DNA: TGTGCCAGCACTTTCGATTCGACTAGACTTGAGCAGTTCTTC
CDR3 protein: CASTFDSTRLEQFF

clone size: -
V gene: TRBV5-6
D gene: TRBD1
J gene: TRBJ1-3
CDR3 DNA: TGTGCCAGCAGCTCCACAGGGGGCTCTGGAAACACCATATATTTT
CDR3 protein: CASSSTGGSGNTIYF

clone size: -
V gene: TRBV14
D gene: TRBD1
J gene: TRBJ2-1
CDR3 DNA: TGTGCCAGCAGCCAAGGCGACAGGGGGCACACTGAGCAGTTCTTC
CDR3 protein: CASSQGDRGHTEQFF

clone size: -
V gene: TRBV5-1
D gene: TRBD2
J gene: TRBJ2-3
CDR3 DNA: TGCGCCAGCAGTTCGAGCGGGGGGGTAATAGATACGCAGTATTTT
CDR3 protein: CASSSSGGVIDTQYF

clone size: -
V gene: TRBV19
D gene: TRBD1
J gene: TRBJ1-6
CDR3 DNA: TGTGCCAGTAGTGCCGGGACAGCTTCCCCCCTCCACTTT
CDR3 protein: CASSAGTASPLHF

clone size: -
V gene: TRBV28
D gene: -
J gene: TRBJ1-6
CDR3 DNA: TGTGCCAGCACAGGACAGCCTAATTCACCCCTCCACTTT
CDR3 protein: CASTGQPNSPLHF

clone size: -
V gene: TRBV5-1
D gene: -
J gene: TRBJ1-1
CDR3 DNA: TGCGCCAGCAGCTACGACATGAACACTGAAGCTTTCTTT
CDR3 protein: CASSYDMNTEAFF

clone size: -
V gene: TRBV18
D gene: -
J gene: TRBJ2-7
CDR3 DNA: TGTGCCAGCTCAGGTGACACCTTTGGCTACGAGCAGTACTTC
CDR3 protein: CASSGDTFGYEQYF

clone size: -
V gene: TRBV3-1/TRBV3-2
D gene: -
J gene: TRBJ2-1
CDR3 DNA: TGTGCCAGCAGCCCCTGGACTACCCCTGCTGACAATGAGCAGTTCTTC
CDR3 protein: CASSPWTTPADNEQFF

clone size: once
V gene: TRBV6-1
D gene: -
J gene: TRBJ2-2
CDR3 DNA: TGTGCCAGCAGTGAGGATAGCATCGTGTCCGGGGAGCTGTTTTTT
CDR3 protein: CASSEDSIVSGELFF

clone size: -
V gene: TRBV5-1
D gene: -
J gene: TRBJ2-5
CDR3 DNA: TGCGCCAGCAGCTTGGATCCGGTAACGTGGACCCAGTACTTC
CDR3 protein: CASSLDPVTWTQYF

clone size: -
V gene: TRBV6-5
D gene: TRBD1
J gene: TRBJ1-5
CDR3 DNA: TGTGCCAGCAGGTCAGGGGGCGCCGGCAATCAGCCCCAGCATTTT
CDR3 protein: CASRSGGAGNQPQHF

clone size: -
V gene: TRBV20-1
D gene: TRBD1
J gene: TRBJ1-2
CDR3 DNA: TGCAGTGCTAGTCGGGGACAGGGGAGGGACTATGGCTACACCTTC
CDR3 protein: CSASRGQGRDYGYTF

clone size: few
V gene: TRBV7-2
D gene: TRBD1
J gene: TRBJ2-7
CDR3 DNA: TGTGCCAGCAGCCACGACCGGACAGGGAAAGGCGAGCAGTACTTC
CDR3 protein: CASSHDRTGKGEQYF

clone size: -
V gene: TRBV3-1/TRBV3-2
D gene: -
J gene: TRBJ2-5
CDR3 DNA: TGTGCCAGCAGCCAAGGCAGGAGGGGGCCGTCAAAGACCCAGTACTTC
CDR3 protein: CASSQGRRGPSKTQYF